This T cell receptor (beta chain) was obtained from a study of T cell changes during pregnancy in multiple sclerosis. Clones were sequenced by immunoSEQ multiplex PCR, and TCRdb holds only the in-frame ones, with some missing. The table shows about 93,000 clones, with 75% to 95% occurring only once. The CDR3 has 15 residues. Germline V gives CDR1 SNHLY, CDR2 FYNNEI. Trimming removed 5 bases from V and 10 bases from J; junction bases left unmatched: 9. The receptor comes from a female donor with multiple sclerosis, enrolled in a pregnancy study. The chain carries TRBV2 and TRBJ1-4; 11 bases map to TRBD1. Material: peripheral blood, obtained before pregnancy. The CDR3 sequence: CASSSTGTGGAKLFF. For the CDR3, the DNA is TGTGCCAGCAGTTCTACCGGGACAGGGGGAGCAAAACTGTTTTTT. Full variable domain (remainder filled in from reference TRBV2 and TRBJ1-4): EPEVTQTPSHQVTQMGQEVILRCVPISNHLYFYWYRQILGQKVEFLVSFYNNEISEKSEIFDDQFSVERPDGSNFTLKIRSTKLEDSAMYFCASSSTGTGGAKLFFGSGTQLSVL.